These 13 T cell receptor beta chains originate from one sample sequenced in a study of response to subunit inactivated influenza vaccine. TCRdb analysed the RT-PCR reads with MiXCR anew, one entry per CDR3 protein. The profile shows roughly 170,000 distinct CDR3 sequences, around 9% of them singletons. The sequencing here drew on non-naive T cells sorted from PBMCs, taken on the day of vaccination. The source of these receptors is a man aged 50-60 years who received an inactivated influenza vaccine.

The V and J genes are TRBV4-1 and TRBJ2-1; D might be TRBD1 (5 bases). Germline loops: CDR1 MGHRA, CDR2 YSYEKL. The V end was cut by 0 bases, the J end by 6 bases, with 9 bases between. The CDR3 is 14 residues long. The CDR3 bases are TGCGCCAGCAGCCAAGATTTGGGGCCCAATGAGCAGTTCTTC. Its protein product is CASSQDLGPNEQFF.

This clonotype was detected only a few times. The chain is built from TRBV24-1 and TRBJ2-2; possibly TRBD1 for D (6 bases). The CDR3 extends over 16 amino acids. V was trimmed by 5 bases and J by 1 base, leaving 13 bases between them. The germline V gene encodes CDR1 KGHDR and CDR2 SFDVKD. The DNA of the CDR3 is TGTGCCACCAGTGGGAGCTTGGGACAGAACACCGGGGAGCTGTTTTTT. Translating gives CATSGSLGQNTGELFF.

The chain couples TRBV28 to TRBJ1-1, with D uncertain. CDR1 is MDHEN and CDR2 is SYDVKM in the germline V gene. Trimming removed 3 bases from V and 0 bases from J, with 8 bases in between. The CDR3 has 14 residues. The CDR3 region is CASSLTTLNTEAFF. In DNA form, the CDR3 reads TGTGCCAGCAGTTTGACAACCTTGAACACTGAAGCTTTCTTT.

Written as DNA, the CDR3 is TGCAGTGCTAGGACCCCCCAGCGGGAGGCTAACGGGGAGCTGTTTTTT. This gives the protein CSARTPQREANGELFF. The chain carries TRBV20-1 and TRBJ2-2, with 9 nucleotides matching TRBD2. The germline V gene encodes CDR1 DFQATT and CDR2 SNEGSKA (reference sequence). This CDR3 contains 16 residues. The J segment lost 7 bases and the V segment lost 3 bases, leaving 12 bases of the junction unmatched.

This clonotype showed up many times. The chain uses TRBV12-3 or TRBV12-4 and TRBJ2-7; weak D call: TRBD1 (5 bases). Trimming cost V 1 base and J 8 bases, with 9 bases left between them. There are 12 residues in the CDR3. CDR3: CASSLGQPKQYF. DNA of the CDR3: TGTGCCAGCAGTTTAGGACAGCCAAAGCAGTACTTC.

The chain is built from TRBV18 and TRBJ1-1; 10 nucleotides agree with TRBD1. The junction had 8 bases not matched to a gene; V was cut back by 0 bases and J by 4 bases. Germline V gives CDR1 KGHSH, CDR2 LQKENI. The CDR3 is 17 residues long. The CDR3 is CASSPPGTGVSGTEAFF. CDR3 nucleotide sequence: TGTGCCAGCTCACCACCGGGGACAGGGGTCAGCGGCACTGAAGCTTTCTTT.

Here the CDR3 DNA reads TGTGCCTGGAGTGATCTGACCCATGAGCAGTTCTTC. Residues: CAWSDLTHEQFF. The chain links TRBV30 to TRBJ2-1; D gene unclear. The CDR3 runs 12 residues. From germline, CDR1 is GTSNPN and CDR2 SVGIG (reference sequence). Trimming took 1 base from V and 8 from J, leaving 9 bases between them. The full variable domain, rest sourced from reference TRBV30 and TRBJ2-1, is SQTIHQWPATLVQPVGSPLSLECTVEGTSNPNLYWYRQAAGRGLQLLFYSVGIGQISSEVPQNLSASRPQDRQFILSSKKLLLSDSGFYLCAWSDLTHEQFFGPGTRLTVL.

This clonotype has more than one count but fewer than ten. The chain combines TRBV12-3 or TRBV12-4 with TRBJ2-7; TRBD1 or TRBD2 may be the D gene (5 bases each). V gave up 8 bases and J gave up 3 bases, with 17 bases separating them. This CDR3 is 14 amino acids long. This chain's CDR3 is CASHSPGTNYEQYF. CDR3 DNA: TGTGCCAGCCACAGTCCCGGGACCAACTACGAGCAGTACTTC.

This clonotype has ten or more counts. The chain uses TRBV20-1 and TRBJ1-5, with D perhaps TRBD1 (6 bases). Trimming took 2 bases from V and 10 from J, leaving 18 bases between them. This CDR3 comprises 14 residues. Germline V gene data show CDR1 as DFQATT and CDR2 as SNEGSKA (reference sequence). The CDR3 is CSARPRGGIEPQHF. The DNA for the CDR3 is TGCAGTGCTAGACCCAGGGGAGGAATTGAACCCCAGCATTTT.

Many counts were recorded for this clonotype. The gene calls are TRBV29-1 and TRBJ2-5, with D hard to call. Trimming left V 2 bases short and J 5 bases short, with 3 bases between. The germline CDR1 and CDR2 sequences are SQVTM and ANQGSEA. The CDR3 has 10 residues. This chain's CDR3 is CSVERETQYF. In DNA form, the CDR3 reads TGCAGCGTTGAAAGGGAGACCCAGTACTTC. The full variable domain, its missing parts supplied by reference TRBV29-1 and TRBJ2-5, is SAVISQKPSRDICQRGTSLTIQCQVDSQVTMMFWYRQQPGQSLTLIATANQGSEATYESGFVIDKFPISRPNLTFSTLTVSNMSPEDSSIYLCSVERETQYFGPGTRLLVL.

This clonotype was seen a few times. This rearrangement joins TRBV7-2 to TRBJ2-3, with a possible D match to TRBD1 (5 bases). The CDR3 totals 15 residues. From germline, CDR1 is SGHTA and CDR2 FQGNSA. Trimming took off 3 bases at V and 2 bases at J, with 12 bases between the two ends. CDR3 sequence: CASSLFREDTDTQYF. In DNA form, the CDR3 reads TGTGCCAGCAGCTTGTTCAGGGAAGACACAGATACGCAGTATTTT. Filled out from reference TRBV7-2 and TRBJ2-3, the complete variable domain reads GAGVSQSPSNKVTEKGKDVELRCDPISGHTALYWYRQSLGQGLEFLIYFQGNSAPDKSGLPSDRFSAERTGGSVSTLTIQRTQQEDSAVYLCASSLFREDTDTQYFGPGTRLTVL.

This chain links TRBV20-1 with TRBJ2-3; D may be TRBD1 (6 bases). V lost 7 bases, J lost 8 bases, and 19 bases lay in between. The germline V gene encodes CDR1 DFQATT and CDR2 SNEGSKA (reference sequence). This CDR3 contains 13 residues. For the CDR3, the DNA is TGCAGTGTTTCGGTGGGGGCTCGGAGTACGCAGTATTTT. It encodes CSVSVGARSTQYF.

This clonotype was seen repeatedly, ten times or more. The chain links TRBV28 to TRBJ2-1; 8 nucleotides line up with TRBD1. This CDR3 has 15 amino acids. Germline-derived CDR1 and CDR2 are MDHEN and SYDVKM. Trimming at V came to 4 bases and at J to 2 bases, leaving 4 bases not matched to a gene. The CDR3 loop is CASSSTGAAYNEQFF. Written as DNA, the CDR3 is TGTGCCAGCAGTTCGACAGGGGCGGCCTACAATGAGCAGTTCTTC. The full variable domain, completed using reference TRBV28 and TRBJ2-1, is DVKVTQSSRYLVKRTGEKVFLECVQDMDHENMFWYRQDPGLGLRLIYFSYDVKMKEKGDIPEGYSVSREKKERFSLILESASTNQTSMYLCASSSTGAAYNEQFFGPGTRLTVL.